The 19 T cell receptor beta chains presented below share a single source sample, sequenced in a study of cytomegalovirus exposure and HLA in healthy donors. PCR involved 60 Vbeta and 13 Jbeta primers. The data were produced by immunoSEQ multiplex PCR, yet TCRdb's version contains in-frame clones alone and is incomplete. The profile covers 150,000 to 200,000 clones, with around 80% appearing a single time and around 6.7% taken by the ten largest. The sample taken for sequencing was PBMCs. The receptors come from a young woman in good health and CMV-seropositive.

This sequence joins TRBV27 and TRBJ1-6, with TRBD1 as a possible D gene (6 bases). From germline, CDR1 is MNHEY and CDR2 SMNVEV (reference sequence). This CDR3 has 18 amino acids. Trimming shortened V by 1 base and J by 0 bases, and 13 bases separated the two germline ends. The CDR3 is CASSLFGQGSSYNSPLHF. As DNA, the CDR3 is TGTGCCAGCAGTTTATTCGGGCAGGGGAGCTCCTATAATTCACCCCTCCACTTT.

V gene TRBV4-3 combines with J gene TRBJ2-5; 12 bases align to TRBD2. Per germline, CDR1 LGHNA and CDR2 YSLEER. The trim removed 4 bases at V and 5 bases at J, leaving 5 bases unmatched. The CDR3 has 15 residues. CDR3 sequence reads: CASSRGLAGRETQYF. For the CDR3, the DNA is TGCGCCAGCAGCCGAGGACTAGCGGGGCGGGAGACCCAGTACTTC.

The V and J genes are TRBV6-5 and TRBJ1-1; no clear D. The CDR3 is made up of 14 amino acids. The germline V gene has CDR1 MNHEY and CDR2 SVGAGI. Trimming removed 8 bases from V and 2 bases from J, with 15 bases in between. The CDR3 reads CASQLLRVNTEAFF. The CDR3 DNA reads TGTGCCAGCCAGTTACTTCGGGTTAACACTGAAGCTTTCTTT.

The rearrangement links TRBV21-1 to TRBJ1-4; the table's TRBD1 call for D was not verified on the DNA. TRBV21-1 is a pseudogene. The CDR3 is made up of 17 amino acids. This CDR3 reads CASSIRDRGCVDEKLFF. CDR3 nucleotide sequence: TGTGCCAGCAGCATCCGGGACAGGGGGTGTGTGGATGAAAAACTGTTTTTT.

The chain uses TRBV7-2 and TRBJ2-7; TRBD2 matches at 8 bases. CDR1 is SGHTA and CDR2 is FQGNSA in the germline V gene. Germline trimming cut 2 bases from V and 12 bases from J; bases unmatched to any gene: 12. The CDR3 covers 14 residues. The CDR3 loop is CASSLPSLAANVYF. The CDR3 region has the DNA TGTGCCAGCAGCTTACCCTCACTAGCGGCCAACGTGTACTTC. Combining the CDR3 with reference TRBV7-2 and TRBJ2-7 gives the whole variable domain GAGVSQSPSNKVTEKGKDVELRCDPISGHTALYWYRQSLGQGLEFLIYFQGNSAPDKSGLPSDRFSAERTGGSVSTLTIQRTQQEDSAVYLCASSLPSLAANVYFGPGTRLTVT.

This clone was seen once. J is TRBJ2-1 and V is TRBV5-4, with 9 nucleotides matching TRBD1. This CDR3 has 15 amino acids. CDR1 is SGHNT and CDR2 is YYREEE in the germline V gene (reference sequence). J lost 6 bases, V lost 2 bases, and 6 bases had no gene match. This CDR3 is CASSFQGTGRNEQFF. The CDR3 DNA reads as TGTGCCAGCAGCTTCCAGGGGACAGGGCGCAATGAGCAGTTCTTC.

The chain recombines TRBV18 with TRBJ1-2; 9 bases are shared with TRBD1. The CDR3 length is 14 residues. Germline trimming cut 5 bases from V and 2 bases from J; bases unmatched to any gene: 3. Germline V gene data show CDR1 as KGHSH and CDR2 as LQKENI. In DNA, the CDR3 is TGTGCCAGCTCAACCGGGACAGGGAACTATGGCTACACCTTC. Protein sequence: CASSTGTGNYGYTF.

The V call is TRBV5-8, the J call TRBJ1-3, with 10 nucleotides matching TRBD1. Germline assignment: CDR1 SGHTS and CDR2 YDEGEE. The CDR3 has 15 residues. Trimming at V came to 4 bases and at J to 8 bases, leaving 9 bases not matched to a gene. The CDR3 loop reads CASSKGQGSVDTIYF. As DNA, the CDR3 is TGTGCCAGCAGCAAGGGACAGGGGAGTGTGGACACCATATATTTT.

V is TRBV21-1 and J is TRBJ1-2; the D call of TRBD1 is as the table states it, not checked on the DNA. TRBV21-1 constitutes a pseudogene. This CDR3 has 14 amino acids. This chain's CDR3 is CASSDRVGNYGYTF. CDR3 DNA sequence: TGTGCCAGCAGTGACAGGGTCGGCAACTATGGCTACACCTTC.

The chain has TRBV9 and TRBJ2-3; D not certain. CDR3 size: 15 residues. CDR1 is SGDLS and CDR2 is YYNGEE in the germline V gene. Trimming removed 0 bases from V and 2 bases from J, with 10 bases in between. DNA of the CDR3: TGTGCCAGCAGCGTAGTAGACATTACCACAGATACGCAGTATTTT. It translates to CASSVVDITTDTQYF.

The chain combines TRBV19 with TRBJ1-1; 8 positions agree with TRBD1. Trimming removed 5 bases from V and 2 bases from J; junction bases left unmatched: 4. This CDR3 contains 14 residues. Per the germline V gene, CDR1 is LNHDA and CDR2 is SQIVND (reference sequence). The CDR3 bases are TGTGCCAGTAGTGTGGGACAGGCTAACACTGAAGCTTTCTTT. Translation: CASSVGQANTEAFF.

The CDR3 spells CASSYRTVNEKLFF. The CDR3 DNA reads TGTGCCAGCAGTTACCGGACAGTTAATGAAAAACTGTTTTTT. This rearrangement joins TRBV6-5 to TRBJ1-4; TRBD1 is a possible D gene (6 bases). CDR1 and CDR2 (germline): MNHEY, SVGAGI. The V end lost 2 bases, the J end lost 4 bases, and 8 bases lay between the germline ends. CDR3 size: 14 residues.

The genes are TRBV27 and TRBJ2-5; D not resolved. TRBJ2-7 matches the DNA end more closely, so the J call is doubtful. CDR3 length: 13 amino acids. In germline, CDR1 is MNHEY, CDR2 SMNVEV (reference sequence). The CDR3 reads CASSFGSNYEQYF. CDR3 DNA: TGTGCCAGCAGTTTTGGATCAAACTACGAGCAGTACTTC.

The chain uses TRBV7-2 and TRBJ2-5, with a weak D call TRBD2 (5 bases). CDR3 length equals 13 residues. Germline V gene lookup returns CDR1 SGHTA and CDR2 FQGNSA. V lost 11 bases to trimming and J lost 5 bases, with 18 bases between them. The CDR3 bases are TGTGCCGTGGAACCGAGGGCCTGGGAGACCCAGTACTTC. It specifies CAVEPRAWETQYF.

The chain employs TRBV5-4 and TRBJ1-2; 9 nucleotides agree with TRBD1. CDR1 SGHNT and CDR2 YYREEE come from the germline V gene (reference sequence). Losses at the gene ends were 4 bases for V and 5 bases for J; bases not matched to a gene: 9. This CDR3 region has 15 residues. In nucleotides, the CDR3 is TGTGCCAGCAGCGCTAGGACAGGGGAAGGGTATGGCTACACCTTC. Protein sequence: CASSARTGEGYGYTF.

CDR3 amino acids: CASNRGGPPDTQYF. CDR3 DNA sequence: TGTGCTTCAAATCGGGGGGGCCCTCCAGATACGCAGTATTTT. This rearrangement joins TRBV28 to TRBJ2-3, with 8 bases fitting TRBD2. CDR1 is MDHEN, CDR2 SYDVKM, per germline. The CDR3 runs 14 residues.

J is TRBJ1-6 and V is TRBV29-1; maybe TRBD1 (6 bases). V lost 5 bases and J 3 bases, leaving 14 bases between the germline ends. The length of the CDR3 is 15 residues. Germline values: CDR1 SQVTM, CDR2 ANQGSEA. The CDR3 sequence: CSVSTGGGYNSPLHF. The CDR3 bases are TGCAGCGTTTCGACAGGCGGTGGCTATAATTCACCCCTCCACTTT.

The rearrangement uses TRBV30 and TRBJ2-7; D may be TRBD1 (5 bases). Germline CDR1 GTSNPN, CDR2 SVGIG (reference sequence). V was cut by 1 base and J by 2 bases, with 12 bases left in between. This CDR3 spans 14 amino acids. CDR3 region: CAWSAQGSPYEQYF. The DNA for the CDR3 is TGTGCCTGGAGTGCCCAGGGTTCGCCCTACGAGCAGTACTTC.

Written as DNA, the CDR3 is TGTGCCAGCAGCCAAGCGGCAGGACAAGAGACCCAGTACTTC. This gives the protein CASSQAAGQETQYF. The V call is TRBV4-2, the J call TRBJ2-5, with no clear D. V gave up 1 base and J gave up 2 bases, with 8 bases separating them. The CDR3 sequence is 14 residues long. Germline V CDR1 and CDR2: LGHNA, YNFKEQ.